This T cell receptor beta chain was obtained from a study of T cell responses to AZD1222 COVID-19 vaccine (dated by TCRdb to the early 2020s). At the level of the whole study: TCR sequencing covered about 230 trial participants: 200 to 220 given two doses of AZD1222 and 26 given two doses of MenACWY control vaccine. Trial participants were enrolled by age into 18-55, 56-69 and 70-plus year subgroups, with roughly 150, 30 and 60 TCR-sequenced participants respectively. The full study reports these points: The 56-69-year group was small, and its depth increase did not reach significance, likely because of low power. Only five to seven AZD1222 recipients were SARS-CoV-2 seropositive at baseline, limiting conclusions about previously exposed vaccinees. The whole spike protein was spanned by vaccine-associated CD4 TCRs, and dominant responses were seen in regions 160-218 and 743-854. Participants were mostly white British, with more females than males. The authors suggested clonal diversity may have been underestimated. Reportedly, almost half of the unique spike-specific TCRs recognized epitopes lying outside the regions that are mutated in the B.1.351 and B.1.1.7 variants. Because no day 14 peak-response samples were available, the repertoires could be characterized only after the peak T cell response. After two AZD1222 doses, spike-specific TCR breadth and depth were significantly higher than at day 0 and than in MenACWY recipients.

The trim is 7 bases for V and 3 bases for J, with a gap of 9 bases between the germline ends. Spanning cysteine to phenylalanine, the CDR3 consists of 12 amino acids. Only the CDR3 DNA stays, 36 bases, in frame from base 1. As encoded in the germline V gene, CDR1 is ENHRY while CDR2 is SYGVKD. Concerning this clone itself: Its antigen is unknown. Base qualities were left out, and no much larger clone turns up one base away.

The CDR3 regions of human TCRbeta chains were analyzed by immunosequencing. The authors' analysis ran thus. TCRs in the repertoires were matched against a reference library of SARS-CoV-2-specific TCRs that had been generated with the MIRA antigen-specificity platform. Breadth meant the fraction of unique TCRs that were SARS-CoV-2-associated, whereas depth meant the fraction of total T cells that were SARS-CoV-2-associated. Each spike-specific TCR was assigned to its reactive spike region and to a CD4 or CD8 class using the MIRA data. Log10-transformed breadth and depth values were compared by one-way ANOVA with Sidak's multiple comparisons tests. Not all clones reach the TCRdb copy of this immuneACCESS table, which keeps in-frame sequences only. Checked studies attribute under half of the gap to unresolved V genes and leave the rest unexplained. From that table come the V and J calls and clone size; the DNA was used to work out D and trimming. Counted in this sample were some 150,000 clones; just over 85% of them appeared once. Over 4.5% of the sample is taken by the ten largest.

The time point label, as the study defines it: about 28 days (+/-7) after the second vaccine dose. AZD1222 recipients given second doses at about 4 weeks or at about 12 weeks were pooled, since spike-specific TCR depth and breadth were not found to differ between the two schedules. The vaccinee samples were drawn from two UK trials, COV001 and COV002, one of which was a single-blind randomized controlled phase 2/3 trial testing AZD1222 (ChAdOx1 nCoV-19) in healthy adults. For TCRbeta chain sequencing, PBMC samples were collected from trial participants at day 0 and at day 28 after the second dose.

This receptor was taken from an adult who received the AZD1222 COVID-19 vaccine. Sequenced material: peripheral blood, taken 28 days after the second AZD1222 dose. Recombination connected TRBV10-3 to TRBJ1-2, with no D gene named confidently. The bases are TGTGCCATCAAAGGCGGGGACTATGGCTACACCTTC. It encodes CAIKGGDYGYTF.